Presented here are 27 T cell receptor beta chains from one specimen sequenced in a study of shared clonotypes between healthy human individuals. Clones were sequenced by immunoSEQ multiplex PCR, and TCRdb holds only the in-frame ones, with some missing. Here the sample spans over 1.4 million clones, 95% to 97% being singletons. Sequencing was done on a sample of naive CD4+ T cells sorted from blood. The subset is: CD45RA+ positively selected. These receptors came from a man aged 25 to 40 in good health.

The V gene is TRBV2, the J gene TRBJ1-5, with no clear D. Trimming shortened V by 4 bases and J by 6 bases, and 22 bases separated the two germline ends. CDR1 is SNHLY, CDR2 FYNNEI, per germline. CDR3 length: 17 amino acids. CDR3 in amino acids: CASSARASREPSQPQHF. In DNA, the CDR3 is TGTGCCAGCAGTGCCCGGGCCTCGAGGGAGCCATCTCAGCCCCAGCATTTT.

The chain combines TRBV7-9 with TRBJ1-1, with D unresolved. With 2 bases removed from V and 1 base from J, the gap between germline ends came to 14 bases. This CDR3 spans 16 amino acids. Germline loops: CDR1 SEHNR, CDR2 FQNEAQ (reference sequence). In DNA form, the CDR3 reads TGTGCCAGCAGCTTATCTCTACTCCAGGCGAACACTGAAGCTTTCTTT. Residues: CASSLSLLQANTEAFF. Full variable domain (remainder filled in from reference TRBV7-9 and TRBJ1-1): DTGVSQNPRHKITKRGQNVTFRCDPISEHNRLYWYRQTLGQGPEFLTYFQNEAQLEKSRLLSDRFSAERPKGSFSTLEIQRTEQGDSAMYLCASSLSLLQANTEAFFGQGTRLTVV.

Only one count was recorded for this clone. CDR3 coding DNA: TGTGCCAGCAGTTGGGGCTCCGGGGTTAACTATGGCTACACCTTC. Protein: CASSWGSGVNYGYTF. The chain is built from TRBV5-5 and TRBJ1-2; possible D gene TRBD1, 5 bases. CDR1 is SGHKS and CDR2 is YYEKEE in the germline V gene (reference sequence). V lost 5 bases, J lost 1 base, and 15 bases lay in between. The CDR3 loop spans 15 amino acids. Filled out from reference TRBV5-5 and TRBJ1-2, the complete variable domain reads DAGVTQSPTHLIKTRGQQVTLRCSPISGHKSVSWYQQVLGQGPQFIFQYYEKEERGRGNFPDRFSARQFPNYSSELNVNALLLGDSALYLCASSWGSGVNYGYTFGSGTRLTVV.

J is TRBJ2-7 and V is TRBV5-1; D gene ambiguous. CDR3 length: 14 residues. The germline V gene has CDR1 SGHRS and CDR2 YFSETQ. Trimming took off 5 bases at V and 2 bases at J, with 14 bases between the two ends. The CDR3 reads CASRLRDLAYEQYF. CDR3 nucleotide sequence: TGCGCCAGCAGGCTTAGGGATCTAGCCTACGAGCAGTACTTC.

This rearrangement joins TRBV4-3 to TRBJ1-2, with unresolved D. The CDR3 consists of 12 residues. V shed 1 base and J shed 8 bases, with 8 bases lying between them. The germline V gene encodes CDR1 LGHNA and CDR2 YSLEER. The CDR3 reads CASSQVGRGYTF. The CDR3 DNA follows: TGCGCCAGCAGCCAAGTAGGGAGAGGCTACACCTTC.

Worth noting for this clone: Distinct nucleotide sequences in the sample also encode this CDR3. The chain couples TRBV2 to TRBJ2-5, with D perhaps assigned TRBD1 or TRBD2 (5 bases each). CDR3 length: 13 amino acids. Germline V CDR1 and CDR2: SNHLY, FYNNEI. V was clipped by 4 bases and J by 0 bases, with 6 bases between them. The CDR3, as DNA: TGTGCCAGCAGTGGGGGGAACCAAGAGACCCAGTACTTC. Translating gives CASSGGNQETQYF.

This clone has only one observation. V and J are TRBV5-1 and TRBJ2-7; no clear D. CDR1 is SGHRS, CDR2 YFSETQ, per germline. The length of the CDR3 is 14 residues. With 2 bases removed from V and 2 bases from J, the gap between germline ends came to 11 bases. For the CDR3, the DNA is TGCGCCAGCAGCTTCAACGGGCCTGCCTACGAGCAGTACTTC. Residues: CASSFNGPAYEQYF.

The chain carries TRBV7-3 and TRBJ2-1; possible D gene TRBD2, 5 bases. V was clipped by 5 bases and J by 0 bases, with 17 bases between them. This CDR3 has 17 residues. In germline, CDR1 is SGHTA, CDR2 FQGTGA. CDR3 in amino acids: CASSPSGLGSSYNEQFF. The CDR3 nucleotides are TGTGCCAGCAGCCCCTCGGGCTTGGGGAGCTCCTACAATGAGCAGTTCTTC.

The chain carries TRBV9 and TRBJ1-2, with D unresolved. Germline CDR1 and CDR2: SGDLS and YYNGEE. V was cut by 0 bases and J by 2 bases, with 11 bases left in between. The CDR3 consists of 15 residues. CDR3 residues: CASSVGQSRNYGYTF. The CDR3 coding sequence is TGTGCCAGCAGCGTAGGACAATCGAGGAACTATGGCTACACCTTC. The variable domain in full, completed from reference TRBV9 and TRBJ1-2, reads DSGVTQTPKHLITATGQRVTLRCSPRSGDLSVYWYQQSLDQGLQFLIQYYNGEERAKGNILERFSAQQFPDLHSELNLSSLELGDSALYFCASSVGQSRNYGYTFGSGTRLTVV.

CDR3 coding DNA: TGTGCCAGCTCATCTCTAGCGGGCCAAGCCAAAAACATTCAGTACTTC. As protein: CASSSLAGQAKNIQYF. The rearrangement uses TRBV18 and TRBJ2-4; TRBD2 agrees at 8 bases. Per the germline V gene, CDR1 is KGHSH and CDR2 is LQKENI. Trimming removed 5 bases from V and 0 bases from J; junction bases left unmatched: 6. The CDR3 runs 16 residues. Full variable domain (outside the CDR3, taken from reference TRBV18 and TRBJ2-4): NAGVMQNPRHLVRRRGQEARLRCSPMKGHSHVYWYRQLPEEGLKFMVYLQKENIIDESGMPKERFSAEFPKEGPSILRIQQVVRGDSAAYFCASSSLAGQAKNIQYFGAGTRLSVL.

The chain has TRBV5-4 and TRBJ1-2; 7 nucleotides line up with TRBD1. This CDR3 is built from 14 residues. Germline CDR1 SGHNT, CDR2 YYREEE (reference sequence). V was pared by 7 bases and J by 2 bases, with 8 bases of the junction left unmatched. DNA for the CDR3: TGTGCCAGCCGGGACAGACGCACCAACTATGGCTACACCTTC. Translation gives CASRDRRTNYGYTF. Together with reference TRBV5-4 and TRBJ1-2, the CDR3 gives the full variable domain: ETGVTQSPTHLIKTRGQQVTLRCSSQSGHNTVSWYQQALGQGPQFIFQYYREEENGRGNFPPRFSGLQFPNYSSELNVNALELDDSALYLCASRDRRTNYGYTFGSGTRLTVV.

This chain connects TRBV11-2 to TRBJ2-7, with 12 bases matching TRBD2. The CDR3 has 14 residues. Germline CDR1 SGHAT, CDR2 FQNNGV. The junction had 5 bases not matched to a gene; V was cut back by 4 bases and J by 7 bases. CDR3 protein: CASSSRLAGVEQYF. The CDR3 DNA reads as TGTGCCAGCAGCTCCCGACTAGCGGGAGTTGAGCAGTACTTC. Drawing the rest from reference TRBV11-2 and TRBJ2-7, the complete variable domain is EAGVAQSPRYKIIEKRQSVAFWCNPISGHATLYWYQQILGQGPKLLIQFQNNGVVDDSQLPKDRFSAERLKGVDSTLKIQPAKLEDSAVYLCASSSRLAGVEQYFGPGTRLTVT.

V and J are TRBV13 and TRBJ2-7, with D perhaps matching TRBD2 (5 bases). Trimming pared 2 bases from V and 2 bases from J, leaving 10 bases between. The CDR3 has 14 amino acids. Germline V gene lookup returns CDR1 PRHDT and CDR2 FYEKMQ (reference sequence). The CDR3 DNA reads TGTGCCAGCAGCTTATTCGAGGGAACCTACGAGCAGTACTTC. Protein: CASSLFEGTYEQYF.

J is TRBJ1-3 and V is TRBV5-1; perhaps TRBD1 as D (5 bases). The CDR3 spans 14 residues. Germline CDR1 and CDR2: SGHRS and YFSETQ. V lost 4 bases and J 0 bases, leaving 8 bases between the germline ends. The CDR3 DNA is TGCGCCAGCAGCCAGGGCCCCTCTGGAAACACCATATATTTT. It specifies CASSQGPSGNTIYF.

The chain combines TRBV11-2 with TRBJ1-2, with D perhaps TRBD1 (6 bases). CDR3 length equals 16 residues. V gave up 5 bases and J gave up 4 bases, with 20 bases separating them. Germline CDR1 reads SGHAT; CDR2 reads FQNNGV. CDR3: CASSRVAGVAGYGYTF. The CDR3 DNA sequence: TGTGCCAGCAGCCGGGTAGCAGGGGTTGCAGGCTATGGCTACACCTTC.

V and J are TRBV19 and TRBJ2-7, with 7 bases aligning to TRBD2. J lost 2 bases, V lost 3 bases, and 7 bases had no gene match. Germline loops: CDR1 LNHDA, CDR2 SQIVND (reference sequence). This CDR3 spans 15 amino acids. CDR3 coding DNA: TGTGCCAGTAGTATCTTTCCTAGCGGAGCCTACGAGCAGTACTTC. This encodes CASSIFPSGAYEQYF.

The chain joins TRBV7-8 to TRBJ2-5; TRBD1 agrees at 8 bases. Per the germline V gene, CDR1 is SGHVS and CDR2 is FQNEAQ. This CDR3 has 15 amino acids. V lost 4 bases and J lost 3; bases outside the gene matches: 7. The CDR3 spells CASSSWQGQEETQYF. The DNA of the CDR3 is TGTGCCAGCAGCTCATGGCAGGGACAGGAAGAGACCCAGTACTTC.

The rearrangement joins TRBV19 to TRBJ2-1, with 8 bases matching TRBD2. This CDR3 region has 16 residues. CDR1 and CDR2 from the germline V gene are LNHDA and SQIVND (reference sequence). V gave up 7 bases and J gave up 0 bases; unmatched junction bases: 8. CDR3 sequence (DNA): TGTGCCAGTACGAAGCGGGAGACCGTCTCCTACAATGAGCAGTTCTTC. This gives the protein CASTKRETVSYNEQFF.

V gene TRBV6-1 combines with J gene TRBJ2-3; TRBD1 matches 8 bases. The CDR3 extends over 16 amino acids. CDR1 is MNHNS and CDR2 is SASEGT in the germline V gene. After removal of 4 bases from V and 2 bases from J, the junction contained 8 bases not matched to a gene. CDR3 loop: CASSARTGLVTDTQYF. The CDR3 DNA is TGTGCCAGCAGTGCCCGGACAGGGTTAGTCACAGATACGCAGTATTTT.

J is TRBJ2-2 and V is TRBV28; D is undetermined. The CDR3 covers 13 residues. V dropped 6 bases and J dropped 4 bases, with 9 bases sitting between them. Per the germline V gene, CDR1 is MDHEN and CDR2 is SYDVKM. The CDR3 DNA reads TGTGCCAGCAGAACCCCGGGCACCGGGGAGCTGTTTTTT. It specifies CASRTPGTGELFF. The entire variable domain, with the rest obtained from reference TRBV28 and TRBJ2-2, is as follows: DVKVTQSSRYLVKRTGEKVFLECVQDMDHENMFWYRQDPGLGLRLIYFSYDVKMKEKGDIPEGYSVSREKKERFSLILESASTNQTSMYLCASRTPGTGELFFGEGSRLTVL.

The CDR3 protein is CSVEPSGTPDTQYF. For the CDR3, the DNA is TGCAGCGTTGAACCTAGCGGGACGCCAGATACGCAGTATTTT. The chain joins TRBV29-1 to TRBJ2-3; the match to TRBD2 covers 9 bases. V shed 2 bases, J shed 4 bases, and the junction held 4 bases outside the gene matches. From germline, CDR1 is SQVTM and CDR2 ANQGSEA. The CDR3 extends over 14 amino acids.

The V gene is TRBV5-4, the J gene TRBJ2-3, with 13 bases that match TRBD2. The CDR3 has 16 residues. Trimming at V came to 4 bases and at J to 2 bases, leaving 4 bases not matched to a gene. From germline, CDR1 is SGHNT and CDR2 YYREEE (reference sequence). CDR3 in amino acids: CASSPGTSGITDTQYF. The DNA of the CDR3 is TGTGCCAGCAGCCCCGGGACTAGCGGGATCACAGATACGCAGTATTTT.

The V call is TRBV30, the J call TRBJ2-1; 8 bases are a match to TRBD2. CDR3 length equals 14 residues. The germline V gene has CDR1 GTSNPN and CDR2 SVGIG (reference sequence). V gave up 8 bases and J gave up 3 bases; unmatched junction bases: 9. The CDR3 spells CAGEAGVGYNEQFF. Here the CDR3 DNA reads TGTGCCGGGGAAGCGGGAGTAGGCTACAATGAGCAGTTCTTC.

This chain uses TRBV7-2 with TRBJ2-2; the D gene is possibly TRBD2 (5 bases). The V gene's germline CDR1 is SGHTA and CDR2 FQGNSA. The CDR3 is 15 amino acids. Trimming cost V 0 bases and J 4 bases, with 9 bases left between them. This chain's CDR3 is CASSLAGVSTGELFF. DNA of the CDR3: TGTGCCAGCAGCTTAGCGGGAGTAAGCACCGGGGAGCTGTTTTTT.

The chain joins TRBV7-8 to TRBJ2-1; D ambiguous. Germline lookup yields CDR1 SGHVS and CDR2 FQNEAQ. The CDR3 is 13 residues long. Trimming left V 0 bases short and J 10 bases short, with 10 bases between. The CDR3 reads CASSLAHETEQFF. CDR3 bases: TGTGCCAGCAGCTTAGCGCACGAGACAGAGCAGTTCTTC.

The chain employs TRBV25-1 and TRBJ2-1; D is undetermined. This CDR3 contains 14 residues. Germline V CDR1 and CDR2: MGHDK, SYGVNS. Deletions cut 3 bases from V and 4 bases from J, with 10 bases between. CDR3 nucleotide sequence: TGTGCCAGCAGTGAGGTCCCCGGGTACAATGAGCAGTTCTTC. Protein product: CASSEVPGYNEQFF.

Comments on this clone: At the DNA level, this CDR3 is encoded by other sequences in the same sample as well. V is TRBV6-1 and J is TRBJ2-7, with D maybe TRBD2 (7 bases). Germline-derived CDR1 and CDR2 are MNHNS and SASEGT. This CDR3 comprises 13 residues. The V gene lost 6 bases and the J gene lost 2 bases, with 11 bases spanning the gap. The CDR3 DNA reads as TGTGCCAGCAGCGTGGGGGGGCCCTACGAGCAGTACTTC. Protein: CASSVGGPYEQYF.